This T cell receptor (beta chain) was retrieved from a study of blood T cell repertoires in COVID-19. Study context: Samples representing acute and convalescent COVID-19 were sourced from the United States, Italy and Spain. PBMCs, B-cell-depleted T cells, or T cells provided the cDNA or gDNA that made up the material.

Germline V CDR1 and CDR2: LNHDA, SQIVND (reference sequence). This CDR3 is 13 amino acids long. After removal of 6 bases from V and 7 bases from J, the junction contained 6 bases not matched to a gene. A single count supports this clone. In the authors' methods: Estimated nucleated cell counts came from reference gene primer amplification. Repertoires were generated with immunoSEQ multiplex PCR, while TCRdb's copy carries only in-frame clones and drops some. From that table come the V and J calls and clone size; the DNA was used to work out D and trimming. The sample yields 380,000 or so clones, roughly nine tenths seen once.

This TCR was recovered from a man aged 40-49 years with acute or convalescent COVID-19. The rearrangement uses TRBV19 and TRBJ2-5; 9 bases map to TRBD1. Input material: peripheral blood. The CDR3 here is CASRGTGKGTQYF. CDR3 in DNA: TGTGCCAGTAGAGGGACAGGGAAGGGGACCCAGTACTTC. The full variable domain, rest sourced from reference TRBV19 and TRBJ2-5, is DGGITQSPKYLFRKEGQNVTLSCEQNLNHDAMYWYRQDPGQGLRLIYYSQIVNDFQKGDIAEGYSVSREKKESFPLTVTSAQKNPTAFYLCASRGTGKGTQYFGPGTRLLVL.